This TCR beta chain emerged from a study of blood T cell repertoires in COVID-19. About the research overall: Sample material is recorded as cDNA or gDNA derived from T cells, B-cell-depleted T cells, or PBMCs.

Participants, about 18 to 95 years old, spanned under 30 US areas. Researchers sorted participants into cohorts using their self-reported clinical history. The CDR3 contains 15 residues. V lost 2 bases, J lost 5 bases, and 15 bases lay in between. Germline CDR1 MGHRA, CDR2 YSYEKL. In the authors' methods: For nucleated cells, counts were estimated from reference gene primer amplification. The method was immunoSEQ multiplex PCR; TCRdb's version includes in-frame clones alone and lacks a portion of them. V and J calls and clone size are given by that table; D and trimming were obtained from the DNA. The data show around 340,000 clones, 70% to 90% seen once.

The sample taken for sequencing was PBMCs or T cells enriched from blood (not recorded which). This TCR was recovered from a woman aged 35 to 49 with acute COVID-19. The chain employs TRBV4-1 and TRBJ1-2, with a weak D call TRBD1 (6 bases). The CDR3 spells CASSQRQDLFYGYTF. CDR3 sequence (DNA): TGCGCCAGCAGCCAAAGACAGGATTTGTTTTATGGCTACACCTTC.